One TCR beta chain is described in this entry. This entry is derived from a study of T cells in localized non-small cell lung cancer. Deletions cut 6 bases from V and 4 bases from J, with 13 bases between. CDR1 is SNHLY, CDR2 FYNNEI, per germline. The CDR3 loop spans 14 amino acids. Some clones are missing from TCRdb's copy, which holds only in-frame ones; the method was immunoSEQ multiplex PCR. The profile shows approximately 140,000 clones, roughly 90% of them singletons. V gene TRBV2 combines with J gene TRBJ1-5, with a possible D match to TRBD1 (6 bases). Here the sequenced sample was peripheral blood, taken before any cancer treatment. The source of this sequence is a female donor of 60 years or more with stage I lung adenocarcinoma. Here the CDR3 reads CASRGGVVNQPQHF. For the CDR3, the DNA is TGTGCCAGCAGAGGGGGAGTGGTGAATCAGCCCCAGCATTTT.